The rows below give T cell receptor beta chains drawn from one sample of a study of beta chain features in type 1 diabetes. Data came from immunoSEQ multiplex PCR; TCRdb stores just in-frame clones and leaves some out. The sample comprises a few hundred thousand clones, 9.6% of which are singletons, and approximately 0.6% rests with the top ten. The source material was central memory CD4+ T cells from blood. Source of these receptors: a young man with type 1 diabetes. Both conserved end residues are part of each CDR3. A D gene is named only where the DNA matches it firmly. Clone size, where shown, is once, few, many, or a class for clones that have expanded.

>TRBV5-1|TRBJ2-1|NA|NA
CASSVGGSFVNEQFF
TGCGCCAGCAGCGTCGGGGGCAGTTTCGTCAATGAGCAGTTCTTC
>TRBV19|TRBJ2-7|NA|TRBD1
CASSFDTGAVYEQYF
TGTGCCAGTAGTTTTGACACAGGGGCGGTATACGAGCAGTACTTC
>TRBV6-6|TRBJ1-4|NA|TRBD1
CASSFATGTGSEKLFF
TGTGCCAGCAGTTTCGCGACCGGGACAGGGAGCGAAAAACTGTTTTTT
>TRBV19|TRBJ1-4|NA|NA
CASSMSTAEKLFF
TGTGCCAGTAGTATGAGTACAGCTGAAAAACTGTTTTTT
>TRBV10-3|TRBJ2-1|few|TRBD2
CAISESASGESPYNEQFF
TGTGCCATCAGTGAGTCTGCTAGCGGGGAAAGCCCGTACAATGAGCAGTTCTTC
>TRBV7-8|TRBJ1-1|NA|NA
CASSLVRLMNTEAFF
TGTGCCAGCAGCTTAGTTCGGTTGATGAACACTGAAGCTTTCTTT
>TRBV7-2|TRBJ2-2|few|NA
CASSPGPAGNTGELFF
TGTGCCAGCAGCCCCGGTCCCGCCGGGAACACCGGGGAGCTGTTTTTT
>TRBV18|TRBJ2-7|few|NA
CASSPPARRDEQYF
TGTGCCAGCTCACCACCGGCCCGGCGGGACGAGCAGTACTTC
>TRBV12-5|TRBJ2-1|many|NA
CASGLGHDPANEQFF
TGTGCTAGTGGTTTGGGGCACGACCCGGCCAATGAGCAGTTCTTC
>TRBV14|TRBJ2-7|NA|TRBD1
CASSRTGQPSTYEQYF
TGTGCCAGCAGCCGGACGGGACAGCCGAGTACTTACGAGCAGTACTTC
>TRBV7-2|TRBJ2-1|NA|TRBD2
CASSPQAGAPYNEQFF
TGTGCCAGCAGCCCCCAAGCGGGAGCTCCCTACAATGAGCAGTTCTTC
>TRBV25-1|TRBJ2-2|few|NA
CASSELSAPNTGELFF
TGTGCCAGCAGTGAATTGAGCGCTCCGAACACCGGGGAGCTGTTTTTT
>TRBV19|TRBJ2-2|few|NA
CASIRTANTGELFF
TGTGCCAGTATTAGGACAGCGAACACCGGGGAGCTGTTTTTT
>TRBV7-9|TRBJ2-7|NA|TRBD2
CASSSTSGSIAYEQYF
TGTGCCAGCAGCTCTACTAGCGGGAGTATAGCCTACGAGCAGTACTTC
>TRBV19|TRBJ2-3|few|NA
CASSPDYTDTQYF
TGTGCCAGTAGTCCCGATTACACAGATACGCAGTATTTT
>TRBV6-1|TRBJ2-1|few|NA
CASLKIGLNEQFF
TGTGCCAGCCTGAAGATCGGTCTTAATGAGCAGTTCTTC
>TRBV4-1|TRBJ1-1|few|NA
CASSQEIKGGNTEAFF
TGTGCCAGCAGCCAAGAGATCAAGGGAGGTAACACTGAAGCTTTCTTT
>TRBV27|TRBJ2-7|few|TRBD1
CATGLRDSSYEQYF
TGTGCCACCGGTCTCCGGGACAGCTCCTACGAGCAGTACTTC
>TRBV9|TRBJ2-5|few|TRBD1
CASSVRQGYQETQYF
TGTGCCAGCAGCGTTCGACAGGGGTACCAAGAGACCCAGTACTTC
>TRBV7-2|TRBJ2-3|NA|TRBD2
CASSPRGGLAGVSDTQYF
TGTGCCAGCAGCCCTAGGGGGGGACTAGCGGGAGTTTCCGATACGCAGTATTTT
>TRBV5-1|TRBJ1-3|few|NA
CASSLDIPDAGNTIYF
TGCGCCAGCAGCTTGGATATTCCAGACGCTGGAAACACCATATATTTT
>TRBV5-1|TRBJ2-1|NA|NA
CASSLSEVSNEQFF
TGCGCCAGCAGCCTCAGCGAGGTTTCCAATGAGCAGTTCTTC
>TRBV7-9|TRBJ2-7|NA|NA
CASSSGLGGSYEQYF
TGTGCCAGCAGCTCAGGACTTGGGGGTTCCTACGAGCAGTACTTC
>TRBV25-1|TRBJ1-1|few|NA
CASSDPRKGEPEAFF
TGTGCCAGCAGTGACCCCCGAAAGGGGGAACCTGAAGCTTTCTTT
>TRBV14|TRBJ2-3|many|NA
CASSQNSGDTQYF
TGTGCCAGCAGCCAAAATAGCGGAGATACGCAGTATTTT
>TRBV28|TRBJ2-3|NA|NA
CASSLMDTQYF
TGTGCCAGCAGTTTGATGGATACGCAGTATTTT
>TRBV7-2|TRBJ2-7|few|NA
CASSGGWGPNYEQYF
TGTGCCAGCAGCGGGGGCTGGGGACCCAACTACGAGCAGTACTTC
>TRBV5-4|TRBJ2-3|NA|NA
CASSLGSGGTRGLTDTQYF
TGTGCCAGCAGCTTGGGATCCGGCGGGACCAGGGGGTTAACAGATACGCAGTATTTT
>TRBV6-5|TRBJ1-2|NA|TRBD1
CASSDRDRVAYGYTF
TGTGCCAGCAGCGATAGGGACAGGGTGGCCTATGGCTACACCTTC
>TRBV5-1|TRBJ2-3|NA|NA
CASSLADTQYF
TGCGCCAGCAGCTTGGCAGATACGCAGTATTTT
>TRBV15|TRBJ2-5|many|NA
CATSRWGFLGETQYF
TGTGCCACCAGCAGATGGGGATTCCTTGGGGAGACCCAGTACTTC
>TRBV29-1|TRBJ2-1|NA|TRBD2
CSDGLAGAYNEQFF
TGCAGCGATGGACTAGCGGGGGCCTACAATGAGCAGTTCTTC
>TRBV11-2|TRBJ2-7|NA|NA
CASSLVPGIEQYF
TGTGCCAGCAGCTTAGTCCCAGGGATCGAGCAGTACTTC
>TRBV6-5|TRBJ1-1|NA|NA
CASSYSNRVDTEAFF
TGTGCCAGCAGTTACTCGAACAGAGTTGACACTGAAGCTTTCTTT
>TRBV29-1|TRBJ2-2|once|TRBD1
CSVWDRLNTGELFF
TGCAGCGTTTGGGACAGGCTGAACACCGGGGAGCTGTTTTTT
>TRBV6-4|TRBJ1-1|NA|NA
CASSAIGGNTEAFF
TGTGCCAGCAGTGCCATTGGGGGGAACACTGAAGCTTTCTTT
>TRBV5-4|TRBJ2-2|few|TRBD1
CASSLAQGDTGELFF
TGTGCCAGCAGCTTGGCTCAGGGGGACACCGGGGAGCTGTTTTTT
>TRBV6-5|TRBJ1-3|few|NA
CASSYKGSGNTIYF
TGTGCCAGCAGTTATAAGGGATCTGGAAACACCATATATTTT